Below, 9 T cell receptor beta chains from the same sample are listed, as sequenced in a study of post-analysis software for immune sequencing data. General study points: With TRBV5-6, TRBV5-1 and TRBV20-1 included, several TRBV segments were more frequent in patients than in controls.

Incorporated into the TCR beta cDNA libraries were unique molecular identifiers, which served to reduce PCR and sequencing biases. MiXCR, run by TCRdb on the PCR reads, gives a single entry per CDR3 protein. The sample lists about 430,000 distinct CDR3 sequences, approximately 42% seen once, with under 9% in the top ten. Their cognate antigens are unknown. The sequenced material came from blood. Receptors originate from a girl aged 2-10 years with multiple sclerosis.

This clonotype was detected only a few times. The chain uses TRBV5-6 and TRBJ2-7; tentative D call: TRBD1 (6 bases). Per the germline V gene, CDR1 is SGHDT and CDR2 is YYEEEE. Trimming took 5 bases from V and 1 from J, leaving 19 bases between them. The CDR3 contains 16 residues. CDR3 region: CASRPTGRVLSYEQYF. The CDR3 DNA is TGTGCCAGCAGGCCCACAGGGCGCGTTTTATCCTACGAGCAGTACTTC.

The rearrangement uses TRBV20-1 and TRBJ2-7; TRBD1 aligns across 7 bases. In germline, CDR1 is DFQATT, CDR2 SNEGSKA (reference sequence). V was pared by 4 bases and J by 1 base, with 13 bases of the junction left unmatched. The CDR3 covers 16 residues. The chain's CDR3 is CSAKKGGSVLSYEQYF. CDR3 nucleotides: TGCAGTGCTAAAAAAGGGGGCTCGGTTCTTTCCTACGAGCAGTACTTC.

The genes are TRBV19 and TRBJ1-5; D gene unclear. Germline CDR1 reads LNHDA; CDR2 reads SQIVND (reference sequence). V was cut by 6 bases and J by 0 bases, with 9 bases left in between. The CDR3 covers 14 residues. Here the CDR3 DNA reads TGTGCCAGTAGATGGAGTGATAGCAATCAGCCCCAGCATTTT. This encodes CASRWSDSNQPQHF.

The chain has TRBV5-1 and TRBJ2-1, with 12 bases that match TRBD2. V shed 4 bases and J 8 bases; nucleotides not matched to a gene: 10. In germline, CDR1 is SGHRS, CDR2 YFSETQ. The CDR3 is 16 amino acids. CDR3: CASSHSTSGSTHEQFF. Written as DNA, the CDR3 is TGCGCCAGCAGCCATTCGACTAGCGGGAGTACCCATGAGCAGTTCTTC.

This clonotype was seen many times. CDR3 in amino acids: CASSGSQETQYF. CDR3 bases: TGTGCCAGCAGCGGGAGCCAAGAGACCCAGTACTTC. The gene calls are TRBV7-6 and TRBJ2-5; TRBD2 is a possible D gene (5 bases). CDR1 is SGHVS and CDR2 is FNYEAQ in the germline V gene. CDR3 length: 12 residues. The ends were cut back, 5 bases at V and 1 base at J, with 5 bases in the middle.

V and J are TRBV28 and TRBJ2-7; 9 bases are a match to TRBD1. The germline V gene encodes CDR1 MDHEN and CDR2 SYDVKM. With V trimmed by 6 bases and J by 4 bases, 10 bases remained unmatched. CDR3 length: 15 amino acids. DNA for the CDR3: TGTGCCAGCAGACCACCCGGGACAGGGTTATACGAGCAGTACTTC. Amino acids: CASRPPGTGLYEQYF.

This chain links TRBV7-8 with TRBJ2-5; no firm D call. The V gene lost 1 base and the J gene lost 1 base, with 7 bases spanning the gap. This CDR3 has 14 residues. CDR1 is SGHVS and CDR2 is FQNEAQ in the germline V gene. Here the CDR3 reads CASSLGLLQETQYF. CDR3 nucleotides: TGTGCCAGCAGCTTAGGGCTACTCCAAGAGACCCAGTACTTC.

The gene calls are TRBV15 and TRBJ1-5; a possible D gene is TRBD1 (5 bases). V lost 0 bases to trimming and J lost 4 bases, with 13 bases between them. Germline assignment: CDR1 LNHNV and CDR2 YYDKDF (reference sequence). CDR3 length equals 16 residues. CDR3 region: CATSRDRPRANQPQHF. DNA for the CDR3: TGTGCCACCAGCAGAGATCGGCCCAGGGCGAATCAGCCCCAGCATTTT.

This clonotype turned up a few times. The chain uses TRBV7-2 and TRBJ2-5; no firm D call. The J call may be in error: the DNA end matches TRBJ2-7 better. CDR1 SGHTA and CDR2 FQGNSA come from the germline V gene. The CDR3 runs 12 residues. The CDR3 DNA is TGTGCCAGCAGCCGACCAACCTACGAGCAGTACTTC. It encodes CASSRPTYEQYF.